These T cell receptor beta chains were read from a single sample in a study of T cells in Graves' hyperthyroidism and ophthalmopathy. TCRdb itself ran the multiplex PCR reads through MiXCR, one entry per CDR3 protein. The data contain about 500,000 distinct CDR3 sequences, approximately 16% of them singletons. Sequenced sample: blood. The receptors shown here come from a woman in her twenties or thirties with Graves' ophthalmopathy. Each CDR3 is given with its conserved first and last residue. A D gene is named only where the DNA matches it firmly. The size of a clone is reported for some rows only, either as once, few or many, or as a class for expanded clones.

clone_size,d_call,v_call,j_call,cdr3_nt,cdr3_aa
-,TRBD2,TRBV9,TRBJ2-7,TGTGCCAGCAGCGTTGAGCGCACTAGCGGGAGAGGATCCCCCTACAATGAGCAGTACTTC,CASSVERTSGRGSPYNEQYF
once,-,TRBV20-1,TRBJ2-7,TGCAGTGCTAGAAAGCTGGGTTACGAGCAGTACTTC,CSARKLGYEQYF
many,-,TRBV7-2,TRBJ2-3,TGTGCCAGCAGCACTCGACAGAGCACAGATACGCAGTATTTT,CASSTRQSTDTQYF
few,TRBD2,TRBV12-3/TRBV12-4,TRBJ2-5,TGTGCCAGCAGTTTCAGGGAGGGAGAGACCCAGTACTTC,CASSFREGETQYF
many,TRBD2,TRBV7-2,TRBJ2-7,TGTGCCAGCAGCTCCTGGACTAGCGGGGGACCCTACGAGCAGTACTTC,CASSSWTSGGPYEQYF
many,TRBD1,TRBV5-1,TRBJ1-5,TGCGCCAGCAGCCCCGGACAGGAGCAATTGGGCCCCAATCAGCCCCAGCATTTT,CASSPGQEQLGPNQPQHF
few,-,TRBV7-3,TRBJ1-6,TGTGCCAGCAGCTTAACCGCCTATAATTCACCCCTCCACTTT,CASSLTAYNSPLHF
many,TRBD2,TRBV28,TRBJ2-1,TGTGCCAGCCACCGTAGCGGGACGAACAATGAGCAGTTCTTC,CASHRSGTNNEQFF
many,-,TRBV11-1,TRBJ2-5,TGTGCCAGCAGCGCCGGGGATTCCGTCGAGACCCAGTACTTC,CASSAGDSVETQYF
few,TRBD1,TRBV3-1,TRBJ2-2,TGTGCCAGCAGCCCAATGGGACAGCCCACCGGGGAGCTGTTTTTT,CASSPMGQPTGELFF
many,-,TRBV6-2/TRBV6-3,TRBJ2-1,TGTGCCAGCAGGCGGGATAGGGACATTACCTCCTACAATGAGCAGTTCTTC,CASRRDRDITSYNEQFF
many,-,TRBV7-2,TRBJ2-1,TGTGCCAGCAGCCGTGGGGGGGCGGTGAATGAGCAGTTCTTC,CASSRGGAVNEQFF
-,-,TRBV4-3,TRBJ1-2,TGCGCCAGCAGCCAAGATCGGCGGACGTATGGCTACACCTTC,CASSQDRRTYGYTF
few,-,TRBV6-1,TRBJ1-1,TGTGCCAGCAGTGAAACAGGGATGGTCTCAGCTTTCTTT,CASSETGMVSAFF
-,-,TRBV7-9,TRBJ2-7,TGTGCCAGCAGCTTCAGGACGGAGCCCGAGCAGTACTTC,CASSFRTEPEQYF
many,TRBD2,TRBV20-1,TRBJ2-3,TGCAGTGCTATCCGACTAGCGGAAACAGATACGCAGTATTTT,CSAIRLAETDTQYF
-,-,TRBV6-1,TRBJ2-5,TGTGCCACCCGATCAGGGTTCTTCCAAGAGACCCAGTACTTC,CATRSGFFQETQYF
few,-,TRBV9,TRBJ1-5,TGTGCCAGCAGCGCAACAGGGTTGGATGATCAGCCCCAGCATTTT,CASSATGLDDQPQHF
many,TRBD1,TRBV5-5,TRBJ2-5,TGTGCCAGCAGCTATCACAGGGGACGAGAGACCCAGTACTTC,CASSYHRGRETQYF
-,-,TRBV5-1,TRBJ1-2,TGCGCCAGCAGCTTGGGGGTTTCAGGGCCCAACTATGGCTACGCCTTC,CASSLGVSGPNYGYAF
many,-,TRBV28,TRBJ1-2,TGTGCCAGCACTTCTAGTCCCCCGGGGAGGGATGGCTACACCTTC,CASTSSPPGRDGYTF
-,TRBD1,TRBV20-1,TRBJ1-1,TGCAGTGCTCCAAACACAGGGGGCACTGAAGCTTTCTTT,CSAPNTGGTEAFF
few,TRBD2,TRBV18,TRBJ2-2,TGTGCCAGCACCCAGGGACTAGCGGACACCGGGGAGCTGTTTTTT,CASTQGLADTGELFF
many,TRBD2,TRBV13,TRBJ2-3,TGTGCCAGCAGCCCCGGGACTAGCGGGAGGGACACAGATACGCAGTATTTT,CASSPGTSGRDTDTQYF
-,-,TRBV25-1,TRBJ1-2,TGTGCCAGCAGTGATGACCGAAAGGGTGGCTACACCTTC,CASSDDRKGGYTF
few,-,TRBV15,TRBJ1-2,TGTGCCACCAGCAGAGATCGGGAGGGTTTACCTAACTATGGCTACACCTTC,CATSRDREGLPNYGYTF
many,-,TRBV12-3/TRBV12-4,TRBJ2-7,TGTGCCAGCAGTCTCAGGGTTAGGGACGAGCAGTACTTC,CASSLRVRDEQYF
many,-,TRBV6-2/TRBV6-3,TRBJ2-7,TGTGCCAGCAGTTACTCGATACGAACAGGGACTACTTCCTACGAGCAGTACTTC,CASSYSIRTGTTSYEQYF
many,-,TRBV6-2/TRBV6-3,TRBJ2-2,TGTGCCAGCAGTTACACGAGGGACACCAACACCGGGGAGCTGTTTTTT,CASSYTRDTNTGELFF
many,TRBD2,TRBV28,TRBJ2-1,TGTGCCAGCAGTACCCGAGCGGGATCGTCCTACAATGAGCAGTTCTTC,CASSTRAGSSYNEQFF
many,-,TRBV12-5,TRBJ2-2,TGTGCTAGTCGGAGGGCCGGTGGGGAGCTGTTTTTT,CASRRAGGELFF
many,-,TRBV18,TRBJ1-1,TGTGCCAGCTCACCACCGAAATTATCCGGCCGGAGACGGAACACTGAAGCTTTCTTT,CASSPPKLSGRRRNTEAFF
few,TRBD2,TRBV10-3,TRBJ2-3,TGTGCCATCAGTGAATCTAGCGGGAGGACAGATACGCAGTATTTT,CAISESSGRTDTQYF
-,-,TRBV13,TRBJ2-4,TGTGCCAGCAGCGAGGGGGGGGCCAAAAACATTCAGTACTTC,CASSEGGAKNIQYF
few,-,TRBV4-2,TRBJ1-1,TGTGCCAGCAGCCAAGATCCCAGGAGAAATGCTGAAGCTTTCTTT,CASSQDPRRNAEAFF
-,TRBD1,TRBV28,TRBJ2-7,TGTGCCAGCAGCTTGGTCCTCGTACAGGGGACCTACGAGCAGTACTTC,CASSLVLVQGTYEQYF
many,-,TRBV7-8,TRBJ2-7,TGTGCCAGCAGCTTACGGAGCGGAGATAGCTCCTACGAGCAGTACTTC,CASSLRSGDSSYEQYF
-,-,TRBV29-1,TRBJ2-1,TGCAGCGCTCCCTCTGGGGGCTATGAGCAGTTCTTC,CSAPSGGYEQFF
many,TRBD2,TRBV5-1,TRBJ2-7,TGCGCCAGCAGCTCCAGCGGGAGGTTCAACGAGCAGTACTTC,CASSSSGRFNEQYF
many,TRBD2,TRBV30,TRBJ2-1,TGTGCGGGGGAGCTAGCGGGAGGAAGGTCCTACAATGAGCAGTTCTTC,CAGELAGGRSYNEQFF
-,TRBD1,TRBV28,TRBJ2-2,TGTGCCAGCAGTTCTACAGGGGTGGCCACCGGGGAGCTGTTTTTT,CASSSTGVATGELFF
-,TRBD1,TRBV14,TRBJ1-3,TGTGCCAGCAGCCCGACGGGACAGGGAATTGGAAACACCATATATTTT,CASSPTGQGIGNTIYF
many,-,TRBV30,TRBJ1-2,TGTGGGGCCTCATTTGTTGTGCATGGCTACACCTTC,CGASFVVHGYTF
many,TRBD1,TRBV12-3/TRBV12-4,TRBJ2-7,TGTGCCAGCAGTTTCGACAGGGGGGACTACGAGCAGTACTTC,CASSFDRGDYEQYF
many,TRBD2,TRBV6-5,TRBJ2-7,TGTGCCAGCAGTTACCGACTAGCGGGAGTATTTTACGAGCAGTACTTC,CASSYRLAGVFYEQYF